The 24 T cell receptor beta chains listed next were all sequenced from one sample in a study of OX40 agonist ivuxolimab in advanced cancers. Profiled with immunoSEQ multiplex PCR; TCRdb holds only in-frame clones, not every one. This table has tens of thousands of clones, around 84% appearing once. This specimen was CD4+ or CD8+ T cells sorted from blood, taken in a trial of the OX40 agonist ivuxolimab. The receptor set was obtained from an adult with an advanced solid tumor such as melanoma, head and neck, liver or kidney cancer.

Only a few counts were recorded for this clone. The chain recombines TRBV21-1 with TRBJ2-7; the DNA was not used to check the table's D call, TRBD2. TRBV21-1 corresponds to a pseudogene. The CDR3 length is 12 residues. CDR3 bases: TGTGCCAGCAGACCCAACTGGGGAGAGCAGTACGTC. As protein: CASRPNWGEQYV.

This chain links TRBV7-9 with TRBJ2-2, with 8 positions matching TRBD2. Looked up from germline, CDR1 is SEHNR and CDR2 is FQNEAQ (reference sequence). The CDR3 is 15 amino acids. Trimming took 2 bases from V and 6 from J; bases not matched to a gene: 5. The CDR3 bases are TGTGCCAGCAGCTTACTAGCGGGTGTCCCCGGGGAGCTGTTTTTT. Translating gives CASSLLAGVPGELFF.

The gene calls are TRBV7-8 and TRBJ1-2; 12 bases are shared with TRBD1. The germline V gene encodes CDR1 SGHVS and CDR2 FQNEAQ. After removal of 6 bases from V and 4 bases from J, the junction contained 9 bases not matched to a gene. There are 16 residues in the CDR3. The CDR3 loop is CASSNIRDRGPYGYTF. The DNA of the CDR3 is TGTGCCAGCAGTAATATCCGGGACAGGGGGCCCTATGGCTACACCTTC.

In this sample, this clone turned up once. The CDR3, as DNA: TGTGCCAGCAGTAACGAGAACACTGAAGCTTTCTTT. It specifies CASSNENTEAFF. The chain combines TRBV28 with TRBJ1-1, with D hard to call. CDR3 size: 12 residues. V was pared by 5 bases and J by 1 base, with 5 bases between. The germline V gene encodes CDR1 MDHEN and CDR2 SYDVKM.

This chain connects TRBV1 to TRBJ2-7; TRBD2, the table's D call, was not compared with the DNA. TRBV1 is a pseudogene segment. The CDR3 length is 18 residues. Here the CDR3 DNA reads TGCACCAGCAGCCAAGATTGGGGGGGGCCGGGTCCCATCTACGAGCAGTACGTC. This translates into CTSSQDWGGPGPIYEQYV.

Concerning this clone: A junction boundary mismatches the germline segment, possibly from a read error. The CDR3 sequence: CASTYGGFNYGYTF. In DNA, the CDR3 is TGTGCCAGCACTTACGGGGGGTTTAACTATGGCTACACCTTC. This chain uses TRBV6-5 with TRBJ1-2, with a weak D call TRBD1 (5 bases). The CDR3 runs to 14 residues. Germline V lookup: CDR1 MNHEY, CDR2 SVGAGI.

This clone was detected only a few times. The chain links TRBV13 to TRBJ1-5; TRBD1 aligns across 7 bases. J lost 3 bases, V lost 3 bases, and 5 bases had no gene match. The CDR3 spans 15 residues. Germline V lookup: CDR1 PRHDT, CDR2 FYEKMQ (reference sequence). This CDR3 reads CASSFGRGINQPQHF. The CDR3 DNA reads TGTGCCAGCAGCTTTGGCAGGGGGATCAATCAGCCCCAGCATTTT.

This sequence joins TRBV14 and TRBJ2-3; D perhaps matches TRBD2 (5 bases). V was pared by 2 bases and J by 4 bases, with 13 bases between. There are 15 residues in the CDR3. Germline-derived CDR1 and CDR2 are SGHDN and FVKESK. Here the CDR3 DNA reads TGTGCCAGCAGCCAAAGAGCCCCCGGGGCAGATACGCAGTATTTT. It yields the protein CASSQRAPGADTQYF. Supplemented by reference TRBV14 and TRBJ2-3, the full variable domain reads EAGVTQFPSHSVIEKGQTVTLRCDPISGHDNLYWYRRVMGKEIKFLLHFVKESKQDESGMPNNRFLAERTGGTYSTLKVQPAELEDSGVYFCASSQRAPGADTQYFGPGTRLTVL.

The J gene is TRBJ1-2, the V gene TRBV5-8, with unresolved D. The ends were cut back, 1 base at V and 1 base at J, with 8 bases in the middle. The CDR3 is 14 amino acids. Germline V lookup: CDR1 SGHTS, CDR2 YDEGEE. CDR3 sequence: CASSLTGNNYGYTF. The DNA of the CDR3 is TGTGCCAGCAGCTTGACGGGCAATAACTATGGCTACACCTTC.

The sample holds one count of this clone. J is TRBJ2-3 and V is TRBV4-3; D is perhaps TRBD1 (5 bases). The CDR3 is made up of 15 amino acids. The V gene's germline CDR1 is LGHNA and CDR2 YSLEER. Deletions cut 1 base from V and 2 bases from J, with 10 bases between. The CDR3: CASSQGLQVTDTQYF. For the CDR3, the DNA is TGCGCCAGCAGCCAAGGTTTACAGGTCACAGATACGCAGTATTTT.

The rearrangement uses TRBV7-9 and TRBJ1-4, with 9 nucleotides matching TRBD1. The V gene's germline CDR1 is SEHNR and CDR2 FQNEAQ (reference sequence). The CDR3 is 14 amino acids. The V and J ends lost 8 bases and 8 bases, in that order; junction bases with no gene match: 9. For the CDR3, the DNA is TGTGCCAGCCAATTGGGGACAGGGAAAGAAAAACTGTTTTTT. Translated, it gives CASQLGTGKEKLFF.

CDR3 residues: CASSIRETQYF. Written as DNA, the CDR3 is TGTGCCAGTAGCATCAGAGAGACCCAGTACTTC. This rearrangement joins TRBV19 to TRBJ2-5; D is unclear. V gave up 6 bases and J gave up 4 bases, with 6 bases separating them. CDR1 LNHDA and CDR2 SQIVND come from the germline V gene (reference sequence). This CDR3 is built from 11 residues.

The chain carries TRBV7-9 and TRBJ1-6; D is ambiguous. V was pared by 5 bases and J by 6 bases, with 5 bases between. Germline V CDR1 and CDR2: SEHNR, FQNEAQ (reference sequence). CDR3 length equals 12 residues. Here the CDR3 DNA reads TGTGCCAGCAGCCTTGGTAATTCACCCCTCCACTTT. Translating gives CASSLGNSPLHF. Based on the CDR3 plus reference TRBV7-9 and TRBJ1-6, the full variable domain is DTGVSQNPRHKITKRGQNVTFRCDPISEHNRLYWYRQTLGQGPEFLTYFQNEAQLEKSRLLSDRFSAERPKGSFSTLEIQRTEQGDSAMYLCASSLGNSPLHFGNGTRLTVT.

The rearrangement joins TRBV29-1 to TRBJ1-6; the match to TRBD1 covers 8 bases. Germline assignment: CDR1 SQVTM and CDR2 ANQGSEA. CDR3 length: 14 amino acids. Trimming took 7 bases from V and 5 from J; bases not matched to a gene: 7. CDR3 residues: CSAPGTGDNSPLHF. For the CDR3, the DNA is TGCAGCGCCCCGGGGACAGGTGATAATTCACCCCTCCACTTT. Full variable domain (missing parts from reference TRBV29-1 and TRBJ1-6): SAVISQKPSRDICQRGTSLTIQCQVDSQVTMMFWYRQQPGQSLTLIATANQGSEATYESGFVIDKFPISRPNLTFSTLTVSNMSPEDSSIYLCSAPGTGDNSPLHFGNGTRLTVT.

This clone was detected once. The chain uses TRBV15 and TRBJ1-1; D is unclear. Per the germline V gene, CDR1 is LNHNV and CDR2 is YYDKDF (reference sequence). The CDR3 loop spans 12 amino acids. The V end was cut by 6 bases, the J end by 7 bases, with 12 bases between. The CDR3 region has the DNA TGTGCCACCAGGGGTCGATGGAATGAAGCTTTCTTT. Translated, it gives CATRGRWNEAFF.

This clone was seen just once. The CDR3 nucleotides read TGTGCCAGCAGCCTCGGACAGGCCACTGGAAACACCATATATTTT. It translates to CASSLGQATGNTIYF. The chain uses TRBV28 and TRBJ1-3; 7 nucleotides line up with TRBD1. V shed 6 bases and J 2 bases; nucleotides not matched to a gene: 7. This CDR3 has 15 residues. The germline V gene has CDR1 MDHEN and CDR2 SYDVKM.

The CDR3 sequence: CASSLSTPATNEKLFF. In DNA, the CDR3 is TGTGCCAGCAGTTTATCGACACCTGCAACTAATGAAAAACTGTTTTTT. The gene calls are TRBV27 and TRBJ1-4, with D uncertain. The CDR3 totals 16 residues. Trimming removed 0 bases at V and 0 bases at J, with 8 bases between. CDR1 MNHEY and CDR2 SMNVEV come from the germline V gene (reference sequence). Combining the CDR3 with reference TRBV27 and TRBJ1-4 gives the whole variable domain EAQVTQNPRYLITVTGKKLTVTCSQNMNHEYMSWYRQDPGLGLRQIYYSMNVEVTDKGDVPEGYKVSRKEKRNFPLILESPSPNQTSLYFCASSLSTPATNEKLFFGSGTQLSVL.

The chain joins TRBV28 to TRBJ1-4; D is ambiguous. The CDR3 has 15 amino acids. CDR1 and CDR2 (germline): MDHEN, SYDVKM. V gave up 3 bases and J gave up 0 bases, with 8 bases separating them. The CDR3, as DNA: TGTGCCAGCAGTTTTCCACTCTCAACTAATGAAAAACTGTTTTTT. Its protein product is CASSFPLSTNEKLFF.

This chain joins TRBV2 and TRBJ2-5; 9 bases line up with TRBD2. Germline V lookup: CDR1 SNHLY, CDR2 FYNNEI. Germline trimming cut 4 bases from V and 3 bases from J; bases unmatched to any gene: 12. The CDR3 runs to 17 residues. CDR3 region: CASSALGRAGGKETQYF. Written as DNA, the CDR3 is TGTGCCAGCAGTGCCCTGGGACGAGCGGGGGGTAAAGAGACCCAGTACTTC.

V gene TRBV19 combines with J gene TRBJ2-5; unclear D gene. This CDR3 is built from 15 residues. Trimming stripped 2 bases from V and 6 bases from J, with 16 bases between. Germline V lookup: CDR1 LNHDA, CDR2 SQIVND (reference sequence). The CDR3 here is CASSISWTARKTQYF. The CDR3 DNA is TGTGCCAGTAGTATAAGCTGGACCGCTCGAAAGACCCAGTACTTC.

V is TRBV4-1 and J is TRBJ1-4; possibly TRBD1 for D (6 bases). Trimming shortened V by 1 base and J by 0 bases, and 15 bases separated the two germline ends. The germline CDR1 and CDR2 sequences are MGHRA and YSYEKL. This CDR3 region has 18 residues. The DNA of the CDR3 is TGCGCCAGCAGCCAAGTTCCCAGGGGAATTGCAACTAATGAAAAACTGTTTTTT. This gives the protein CASSQVPRGIATNEKLFF.

V gene TRBV2 combines with J gene TRBJ1-1; no clear D gene. This CDR3 has 13 residues. V was cut by 4 bases and J by 1 base, with 7 bases left in between. CDR1 and CDR2 (germline): SNHLY, FYNNEI. This CDR3 is CASSGYRNTEAFF. CDR3 DNA: TGTGCCAGCAGTGGATACAGGAACACTGAAGCTTTCTTT.

The rearrangement uses TRBV7-9 and TRBJ1-5, with 7 bases that match TRBD1. The ends lost 1 base at V and 0 bases at J; junction bases unmatched: 3. The CDR3 runs 16 residues. In germline, CDR1 is SEHNR, CDR2 FQNEAQ (reference sequence). The CDR3 spells CASSLGDSYSNQPQHF. DNA of the CDR3: TGTGCCAGCAGCTTAGGGGACAGCTATAGCAATCAGCCCCAGCATTTT.

This chain's CDR3 is CASSSTLGETQYF. The CDR3 coding sequence is TGTGCCAGCAGCTCGACCCTGGGGGAGACCCAGTACTTC. V usage is TRBV7-2 and J usage is TRBJ2-5; D call uncertain. This CDR3 comprises 13 residues. In germline, CDR1 is SGHTA, CDR2 FQGNSA. V lost 4 bases and J 5 bases, leaving 11 bases between the germline ends.